The 13 T cell receptor beta chains below were found in one sample sequenced in a study of blood T cells in healthy people across ages. Primers used in a second PCR of roughly 7 to 11 cycles were a sample-barcoded 5' primer and a J-beta primer mix. TCRdb called the 5' RACE reads again in MiXCR, with one record for every CDR3 protein. The sample lists about 1.4 million distinct CDR3 sequences, 59% occurring once. The sequencing sample was made of blood. The receptors stem from a man aged 18 to 35 in good health.

V usage is TRBV6-2 or TRBV6-3 and J usage is TRBJ2-7; D not resolved. Trimming took off 5 bases at V and 3 bases at J, with 8 bases between the two ends. This CDR3 spans 12 amino acids. CDR1 is MNHEY and CDR2 is SVGEGT in the germline V gene. Here the CDR3 DNA reads TGTGCCAGCAGTCCTCTAGACTACGAGCAGTACTTC. It codes for CASSPLDYEQYF.

This chain joins TRBV20-1 and TRBJ2-5, with no clear D. Trimming took 1 base from V and 3 from J, leaving 9 bases between them. Germline values: CDR1 DFQATT, CDR2 SNEGSKA (reference sequence). This CDR3 is 13 amino acids long. CDR3 DNA: TGCAGTGCTAGAGTTTCAGTGGAAGAGACCCAGTACTTC. It specifies CSARVSVEETQYF.

The V and J genes are TRBV7-9 and TRBJ2-1, with 7 bases that match TRBD1. Trimming took 3 bases from V and 7 from J; bases not matched to a gene: 6. Germline V gene sequence: CDR1 SEHNR, CDR2 FQNEAQ (reference sequence). The CDR3 contains 14 residues. CDR3: CASSFAPQGNEQFF. CDR3 nucleotide sequence: TGTGCCAGCAGCTTCGCCCCACAGGGGAATGAGCAGTTCTTC.

This chain uses TRBV11-2 with TRBJ2-1; TRBD2 agrees at 11 bases. The CDR3 runs 15 residues. In germline, CDR1 is SGHAT, CDR2 FQNNGV. The V segment lost 7 bases and the J segment 6 bases; nucleotides outside the gene matches: 8. CDR3 coding DNA: TGTGCCAGCAACTTCGGGACTAGCGGAATCAATGAGCAGTTCTTC. Protein sequence: CASNFGTSGINEQFF.

This chain connects TRBV20-1 to TRBJ1-4; D unresolved. Trimming took off 3 bases at V and 4 bases at J, with 6 bases between the two ends. In germline, CDR1 is DFQATT, CDR2 SNEGSKA (reference sequence). CDR3 size: 12 residues. CDR3: CSASILNEKLFF. The CDR3 DNA reads as TGCAGTGCTAGTATTCTTAATGAAAAACTGTTTTTT.

The J gene is TRBJ1-1, the V gene TRBV6-6, with a weak D call TRBD1 (6 bases). The CDR3 is made up of 14 amino acids. V lost 0 bases to trimming and J lost 5 bases, with 10 bases between them. Germline V CDR1 and CDR2: MNHNY, SVGAGI (reference sequence). CDR3 amino acids: CASSYSVRGTEAFF. The CDR3 DNA reads as TGTGCCAGCAGTTACTCGGTGAGGGGGACTGAAGCTTTCTTT.

The chain couples TRBV20-1 to TRBJ2-5; D is ambiguous. This CDR3 has 11 amino acids. Germline V gives CDR1 DFQATT, CDR2 SNEGSKA (reference sequence). V dropped 2 bases and J dropped 11 bases, with 12 bases sitting between them. CDR3 protein: CSARSGHEQYF. CDR3 bases: TGCAGTGCTAGATCTGGGCATGAGCAGTACTTC.

The rearrangement links TRBV6-2 or TRBV6-3 to TRBJ2-6; possible D gene TRBD2, 5 bases. V was shortened by 11 bases and J by 0 bases, with 38 bases between the two germline ends. Germline CDR1 is MNHEY and CDR2 is SVGEGT. The CDR3 spans 23 residues. Written as DNA, the CDR3 is TGTGCCGTTAGACCCGCCCCGTCGGAAGGGAGCGACACACCGATCTCTGGGGCCAACGTCCTGACTTTC. Its translation is CAVRPAPSEGSDTPISGANVLTF.

This clonotype occurred a few times. The chain uses TRBV29-1 and TRBJ2-7; D ambiguous. Germline V lookup: CDR1 SQVTM, CDR2 ANQGSEA. V lost 6 bases and J 1 base, leaving 13 bases between the germline ends. This CDR3 is built from 13 residues. The CDR3 DNA sequence: TGCAGCGTCTCCTTAGCTCTTTCCTACGAGCAGTACTTC. Encoded protein: CSVSLALSYEQYF.

At least ten counts were recorded for this clonotype. CDR3 in amino acids: CASSETTDTQYF. The CDR3 DNA is TGCGCCAGCAGCGAAACCACAGATACGCAGTATTTT. The chain employs TRBV5-1 and TRBJ2-3, with D hard to call. V was shortened by 4 bases and J by 2 bases, with 5 bases between the two germline ends. Germline lookup yields CDR1 SGHRS and CDR2 YFSETQ. The CDR3 runs 12 residues.

In regard to this clonotype: The germline gene is not matched at one end of the junction; a read error may be the cause. The gene calls are TRBV7-2 and TRBJ2-7; 9 nucleotides agree with TRBD1. Germline-derived CDR1 and CDR2 are SGHTA and FQGNSA. The CDR3 contains 16 residues. CDR3 in DNA: TGTGCCAACAGCTTAAGGGCCCGGGACAGGGTTTACGAGCAGTACTTC. Residues: CANSLRARDRVYEQYF.

The gene calls are TRBV6-5 and TRBJ2-3, with 11 nucleotides matching TRBD2. Germline-derived CDR1 and CDR2 are MNHEY and SVGAGI. This CDR3 is 14 amino acids long. The V and J ends lost 6 bases and 4 bases, in that order; junction bases with no gene match: 3. The CDR3 loop reads CASRRLAGPDTQYF. Written as DNA, the CDR3 is TGTGCCAGCAGGAGACTAGCGGGACCAGATACGCAGTATTTT.

This clonotype has a handful of counts. CDR3 in amino acids: CASSLLLREVETQYF. As DNA, the CDR3 is TGTGCCAGCAGTTTATTGTTGCGGGAGGTTGAGACCCAGTACTTC. V gene TRBV12-3 or TRBV12-4 combines with J gene TRBJ2-7; TRBD2 matches 8 bases. The J call is doubtful: the DNA matches TRBJ2-5 better. The CDR3 is 15 residues long.